The rows below give T cell receptor beta chains drawn from one sample of a study of Ad26.COV2.S vaccination and SARS-CoV-2 variants. The repertoire was sequenced with immunoSEQ multiplex PCR; TCRdb's copy has only in-frame clones and lacks some. The table has about 680,000 clones, approximately 88% seen once. The starting material was peripheral blood, obtained in a trial of Ad26.COV2.S vaccine versus placebo. These receptors all stem from a person between 18 and 60 years old who received the Ad26.COV2.S COVID-19 vaccine or a placebo. The CDR3 runs from the conserved cysteine through the conserved F or W. Each record gives: J gene, V gene, D gene, CDR3 protein, CDR3 DNA. D genes are given only for firm matches.

TRBJ1-5 TRBV19 - CASNYQPQHF TGTGCCAGTAACTATCAGCCCCAGCATTTT
TRBJ1-1 TRBV19 - CASSMAAGGTEAFF TGTGCCAGTAGTATGGCGGCGGGGGGCACTGAAGCTTTCTTT
TRBJ2-1 TRBV4-2 TRBD2 CASSQDLSGRAWFYNEQFF TGTGCCAGCAGCCAAGATCTCAGCGGGAGGGCCTGGTTCTACAATGAGCAGTTCTTC
TRBJ2-5 TRBV18 TRBD1 CASSPPGTAVQETQYF TGTGCCAGCTCACCACCCGGGACAGCGGTCCAAGAGACCCAGTACTTC
TRBJ1-2 TRBV4-3 - CASSQGMFNYGYTF TGCGCCAGCAGCCAAGGCATGTTTAACTATGGCTACACCTTC
TRBJ2-2 TRBV7-3 - CASSPQLSTGELFF TGTGCCAGCAGCCCCCAATTAAGCACCGGGGAGCTGTTTTTT
TRBJ1-2 TRBV7-2 - CASSSPAFNGYTF TGTGCCAGCAGCTCCCCCGCTTTTAATGGCTACACCTTC
TRBJ1-6 TRBV5-1 - CASSLAGVNSPLHF TGCGCCAGCAGCTTGGCAGGGGTGAATTCACCCCTCCACTTT
TRBJ2-2 TRBV4-1 - CASSQAGVNTGELFF TGCGCCAGCAGCCAAGCGGGGGTGAACACCGGGGAGCTGTTTTTT
TRBJ1-2 TRBV30 - CASEPYGYTF TGTGCCTCTGAACCCTATGGCTACACCTTC